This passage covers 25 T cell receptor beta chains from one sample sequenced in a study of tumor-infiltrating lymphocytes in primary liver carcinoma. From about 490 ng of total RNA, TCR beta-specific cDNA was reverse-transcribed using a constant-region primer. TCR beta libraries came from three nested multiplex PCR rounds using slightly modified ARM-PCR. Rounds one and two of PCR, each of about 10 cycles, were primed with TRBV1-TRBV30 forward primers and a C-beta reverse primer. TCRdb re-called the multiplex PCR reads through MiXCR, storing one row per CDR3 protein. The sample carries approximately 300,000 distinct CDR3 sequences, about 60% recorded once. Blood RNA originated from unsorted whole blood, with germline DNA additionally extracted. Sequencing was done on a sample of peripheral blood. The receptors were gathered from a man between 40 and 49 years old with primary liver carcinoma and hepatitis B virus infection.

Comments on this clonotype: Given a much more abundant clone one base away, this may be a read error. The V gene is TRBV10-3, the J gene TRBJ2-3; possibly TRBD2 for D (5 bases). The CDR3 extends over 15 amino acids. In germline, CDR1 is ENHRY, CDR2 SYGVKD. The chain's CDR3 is CAIRETLLEADAQYF. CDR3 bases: TGTGCCATCAGGGAGACACTCTTGGAGGCAGATGCGCAGTATTTT.

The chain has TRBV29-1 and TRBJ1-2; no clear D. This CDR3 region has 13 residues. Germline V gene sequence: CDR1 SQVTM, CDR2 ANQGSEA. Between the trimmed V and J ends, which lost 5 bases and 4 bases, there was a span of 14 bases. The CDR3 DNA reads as TGCAGCGTTCTGATAGGGTTGAGCTATGGCTACACCTTC. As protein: CSVLIGLSYGYTF.

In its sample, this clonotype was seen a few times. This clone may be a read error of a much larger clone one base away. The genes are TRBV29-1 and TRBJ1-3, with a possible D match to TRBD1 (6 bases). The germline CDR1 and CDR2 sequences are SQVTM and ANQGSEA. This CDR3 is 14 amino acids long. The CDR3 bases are TGCAGCGCCGCAAACCCCAGGGGCCGAAACAGCATATATTTT. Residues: CSAANPRGRNSIYF.

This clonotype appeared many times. The CDR3 bases are TGTGCCAGCAGGATTAGCGGGAGGGGCAATGAGCAGTTCTTC. This encodes CASRISGRGNEQFF. The V and J genes are TRBV12-3 or TRBV12-4 and TRBJ2-1; 11 nucleotides match TRBD2. The CDR3 totals 14 residues. V was clipped by 6 bases and J by 6 bases; unmatched bases: 4.

CDR3 residues: CSVAGLAGTGEQFF. Here the CDR3 DNA reads TGCAGCGTCGCCGGACTAGCGGGAACCGGCGAGCAGTTCTTC. The chain combines TRBV29-1 with TRBJ2-1, with TRBD2 matching over 12 bases. The CDR3 consists of 14 residues. The V gene's germline CDR1 is SQVTM and CDR2 ANQGSEA. V gave up 6 bases and J gave up 10 bases; unmatched junction bases: 10.

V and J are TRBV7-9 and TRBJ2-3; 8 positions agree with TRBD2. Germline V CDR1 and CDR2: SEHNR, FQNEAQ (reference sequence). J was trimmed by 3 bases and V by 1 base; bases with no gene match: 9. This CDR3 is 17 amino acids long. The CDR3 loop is CASSLEVTGGPTDTQYF. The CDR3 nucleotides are TGTGCCAGCAGCTTAGAAGTGACGGGAGGGCCTACAGATACGCAGTATTTT.

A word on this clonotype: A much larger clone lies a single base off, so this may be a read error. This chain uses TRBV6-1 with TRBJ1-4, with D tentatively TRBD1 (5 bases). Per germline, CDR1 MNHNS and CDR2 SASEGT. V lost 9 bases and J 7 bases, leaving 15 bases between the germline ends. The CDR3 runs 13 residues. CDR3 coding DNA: TGTGCCAGTTGGCAGGGAGTGAGTGAAAAACTGTTTTTT. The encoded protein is CASWQGVSEKLFF.

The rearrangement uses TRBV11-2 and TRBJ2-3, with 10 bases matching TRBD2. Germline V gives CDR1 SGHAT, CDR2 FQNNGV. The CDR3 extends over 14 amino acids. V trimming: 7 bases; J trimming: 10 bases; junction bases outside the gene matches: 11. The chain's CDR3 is CASKAGGPEDSQYF. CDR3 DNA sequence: TGTGCCAGCAAAGCGGGAGGGCCTGAAGACTCGCAGTATTTT.

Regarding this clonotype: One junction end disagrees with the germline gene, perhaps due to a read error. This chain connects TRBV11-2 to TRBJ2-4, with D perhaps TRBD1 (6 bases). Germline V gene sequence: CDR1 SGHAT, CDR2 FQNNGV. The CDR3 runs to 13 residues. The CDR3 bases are TGTGCCACCAGCCAACAGGGTAGGAGCATACAGTACTTC. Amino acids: CATSQQGRSIQYF.

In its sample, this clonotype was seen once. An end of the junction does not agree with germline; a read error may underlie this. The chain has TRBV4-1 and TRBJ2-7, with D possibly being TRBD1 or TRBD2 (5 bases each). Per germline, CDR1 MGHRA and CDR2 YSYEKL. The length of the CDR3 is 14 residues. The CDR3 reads CASSQNRWGNEQCF. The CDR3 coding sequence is TGCGCCAGCAGCCAAAATCGATGGGGGAACGAGCAGTGCTTC.

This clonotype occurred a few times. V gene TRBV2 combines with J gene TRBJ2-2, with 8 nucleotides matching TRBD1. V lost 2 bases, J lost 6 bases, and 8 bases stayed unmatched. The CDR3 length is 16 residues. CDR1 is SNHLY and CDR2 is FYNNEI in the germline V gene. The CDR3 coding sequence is TGTGCCAGCAGTGAACAGACAGGGGATTTCGCCGGGGAGCTGTTTTTT. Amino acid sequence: CASSEQTGDFAGELFF.

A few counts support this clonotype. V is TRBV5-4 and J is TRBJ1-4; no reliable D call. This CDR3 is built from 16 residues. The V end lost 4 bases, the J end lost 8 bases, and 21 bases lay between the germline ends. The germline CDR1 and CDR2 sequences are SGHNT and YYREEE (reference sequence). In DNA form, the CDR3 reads TGTGCCAGCAGCCCTGGAGCGGGTGTGGCGTTGGAAAAACTGTTTTTT. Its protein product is CASSPGAGVALEKLFF.

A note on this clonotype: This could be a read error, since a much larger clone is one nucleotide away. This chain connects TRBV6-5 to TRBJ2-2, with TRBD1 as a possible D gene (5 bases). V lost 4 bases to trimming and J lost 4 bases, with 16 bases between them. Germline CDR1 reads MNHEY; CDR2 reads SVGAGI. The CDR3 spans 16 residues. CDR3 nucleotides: TGTGCCAGCAGTTGCAGTCAGGGCTCGGGCACCGGGGAGCTGTTTTTT. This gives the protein CASSCSQGSGTGELFF.

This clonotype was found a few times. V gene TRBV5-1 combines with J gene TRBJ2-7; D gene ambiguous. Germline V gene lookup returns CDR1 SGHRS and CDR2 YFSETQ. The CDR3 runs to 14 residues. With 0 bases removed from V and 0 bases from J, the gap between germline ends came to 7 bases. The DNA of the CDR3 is TGCGCCAGCAGCTTGGGCCGCCTCTCCTACGAGCAGTACTTC. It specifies CASSLGRLSYEQYF.

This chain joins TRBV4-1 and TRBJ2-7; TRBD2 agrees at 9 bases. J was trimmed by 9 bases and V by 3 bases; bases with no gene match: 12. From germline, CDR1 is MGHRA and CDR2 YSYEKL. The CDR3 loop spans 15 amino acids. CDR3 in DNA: TGCGCCAGCAGCCATTCGGGGACTAGCAGCTCCGGGCAGTACTTC. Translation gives CASSHSGTSSSGQYF.

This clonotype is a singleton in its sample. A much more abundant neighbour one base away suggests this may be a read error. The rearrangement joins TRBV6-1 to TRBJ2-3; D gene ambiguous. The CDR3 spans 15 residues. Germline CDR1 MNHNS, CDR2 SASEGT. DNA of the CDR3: TGTGTCAGCAGTGAACCCTCGACCCGCACAGATACGCAGTATTTT. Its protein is CVSSEPSTRTDTQYF.

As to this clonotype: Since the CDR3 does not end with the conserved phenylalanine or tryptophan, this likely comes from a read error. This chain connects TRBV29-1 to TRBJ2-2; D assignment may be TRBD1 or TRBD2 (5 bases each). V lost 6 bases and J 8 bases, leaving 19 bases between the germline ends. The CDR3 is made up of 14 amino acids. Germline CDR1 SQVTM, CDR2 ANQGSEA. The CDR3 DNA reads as TGCAGCGTCCTCGGTCCGGGACCCACTGGGGAGCTGTTTTTA. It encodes CSVLGPGPTGELFL.

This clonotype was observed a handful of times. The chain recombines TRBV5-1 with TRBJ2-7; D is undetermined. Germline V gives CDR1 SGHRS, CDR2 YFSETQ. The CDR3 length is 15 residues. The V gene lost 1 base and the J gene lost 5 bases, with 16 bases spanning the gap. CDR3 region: CASSLIPGVSDEQYF. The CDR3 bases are TGCGCCAGCAGCTTGATTCCAGGTGTATCTGACGAGCAGTACTTC. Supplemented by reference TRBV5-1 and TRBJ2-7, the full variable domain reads KAGVTQTPRYLIKTRGQQVTLSCSPISGHRSVSWYQQTPGQGLQFLFEYFSETQRNKGNFPGRFSGRQFSNSRSEMNVSTLELGDSALYLCASSLIPGVSDEQYFGPGTRLTVT.

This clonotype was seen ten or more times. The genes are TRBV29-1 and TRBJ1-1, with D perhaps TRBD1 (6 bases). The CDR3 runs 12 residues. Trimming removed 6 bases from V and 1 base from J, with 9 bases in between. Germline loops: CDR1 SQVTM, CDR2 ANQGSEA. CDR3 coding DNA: TGCAGCGTACTACAGGGGAACACTGAAGCTTTCTTT. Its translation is CSVLQGNTEAFF.

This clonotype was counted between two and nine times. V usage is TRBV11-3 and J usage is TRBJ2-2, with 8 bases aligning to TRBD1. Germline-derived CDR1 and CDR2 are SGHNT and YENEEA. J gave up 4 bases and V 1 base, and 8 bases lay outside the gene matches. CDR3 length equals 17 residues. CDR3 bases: TGTGCCAGCAGCTTAGCCCAGGGGGCGCGGGGCACCGGGGAGCTGTTTTTT. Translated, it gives CASSLAQGARGTGELFF.

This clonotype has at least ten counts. The CDR3 sequence is CSALRNRGSTYGYTF. The CDR3 DNA sequence: TGCAGCGCTCTCCGGAACAGGGGGAGTACCTATGGCTACACCTTC. The chain links TRBV29-1 to TRBJ1-2; TRBD1 agrees at 8 bases. Germline V gene lookup returns CDR1 SQVTM and CDR2 ANQGSEA. V trimming: 7 bases; J trimming: 4 bases; junction bases outside the gene matches: 14. This CDR3 contains 15 residues.

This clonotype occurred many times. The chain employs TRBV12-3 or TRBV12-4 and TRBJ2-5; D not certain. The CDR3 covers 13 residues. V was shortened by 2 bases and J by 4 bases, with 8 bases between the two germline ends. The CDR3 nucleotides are TGTGCCAGCAGTTTAATAGTGGGAGAGACCCAGTACTTC. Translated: CASSLIVGETQYF.

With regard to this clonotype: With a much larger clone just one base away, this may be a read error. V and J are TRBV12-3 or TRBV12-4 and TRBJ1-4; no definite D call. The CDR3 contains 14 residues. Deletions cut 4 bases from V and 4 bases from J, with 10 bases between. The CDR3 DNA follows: TGTGCCAGCAGTTCCGACGATATTAATGAAAAACTGTTTTTT. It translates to CASSSDDINEKLFF.

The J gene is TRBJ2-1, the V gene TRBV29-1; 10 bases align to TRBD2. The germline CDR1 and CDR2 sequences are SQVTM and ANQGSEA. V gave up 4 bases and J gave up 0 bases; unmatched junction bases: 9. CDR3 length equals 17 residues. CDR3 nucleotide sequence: TGCAGCGTTGTTGGGATTAGCGGGAGGTCCTCCTACAATGAGCAGTTCTTC. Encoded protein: CSVVGISGRSSYNEQFF.

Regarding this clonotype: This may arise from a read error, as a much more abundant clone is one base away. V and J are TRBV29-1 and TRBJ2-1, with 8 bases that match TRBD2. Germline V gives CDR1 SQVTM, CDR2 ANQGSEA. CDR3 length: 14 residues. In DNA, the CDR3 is TGCAGCATTGATTTGGGACTAGGGGGCAATGAGCAGTTCTTC. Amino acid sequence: CSIDLGLGGNEQFF.